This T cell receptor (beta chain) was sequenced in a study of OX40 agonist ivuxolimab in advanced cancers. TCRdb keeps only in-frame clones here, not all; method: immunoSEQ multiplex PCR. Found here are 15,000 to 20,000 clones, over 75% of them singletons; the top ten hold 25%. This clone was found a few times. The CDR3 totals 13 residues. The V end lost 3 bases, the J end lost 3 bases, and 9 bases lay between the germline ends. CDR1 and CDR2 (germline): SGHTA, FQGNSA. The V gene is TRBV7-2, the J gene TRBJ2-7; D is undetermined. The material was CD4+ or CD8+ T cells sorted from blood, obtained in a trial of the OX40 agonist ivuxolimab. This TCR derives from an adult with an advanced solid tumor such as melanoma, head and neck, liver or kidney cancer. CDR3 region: CASSLGEFYEQYF. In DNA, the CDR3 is TGTGCCAGCAGCTTGGGTGAGTTCTACGAGCAGTACTTC. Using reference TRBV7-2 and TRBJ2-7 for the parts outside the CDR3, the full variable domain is GAGVSQSPSNKVTEKGKDVELRCDPISGHTALYWYRQSLGQGLEFLIYFQGNSAPDKSGLPSDRFSAERTGGSVSTLTIQRTQQEDSAVYLCASSLGEFYEQYFGPGTRLTVT.